This T cell receptor beta chain is drawn from a study of PD-1 blockade in classical Hodgkin lymphoma (dated by TCRdb to the early 2020s). Regarding the study in general: Nivolumab dosing was 3 mg/kg intravenously every 2 weeks, continuing until either disease progression or unacceptable toxicity. To define a peripheral blood immune signature of response to PD-1 blockade in classical Hodgkin lymphoma, the study combined TCR beta sequencing with CyTOF. The full study reports these points: Among trial patients, those achieving complete response had baseline diversity similar to that of newly diagnosed patients, while diversity was significantly lower in partial responders and progressors. By C4D1, a significant rise was seen in CD4+ TCR diversity but not in CD8+ TCR diversity (p=0.0027 vs p=0.16), and the rise was most apparent among complete responders (p=0.02). Patients starting nivolumab less than 1 year after ASCT had lower diversity and were excluded from later analyses to avoid confounding by immune reconstitution. Baseline TCR diversity was reported to be lower in newly diagnosed patients than in healthy donors and to be lower still in relapsed/refractory patients. The study was restricted to a single clinical trial cohort, and the causes of repertoire differences, possibly disease activity or prior therapy, were left undefined.

The Qiagen DNeasy kit was used to extract genomic DNA from unsorted PBMCs and from the negatively selected CD4+ and CD8+ fractions. TCR beta CDR3 regions were amplified by immunoSEQ multiplex PCR using primers annealing to V and J segments. A synthetic immune receptor repertoire was used to minimize amplification bias, and any residual bias was removed computationally once sequencing was done. Per the original workflow: Repertoire diversity was quantified as the Shannon entropy index using custom Python scripts. Unsorted, CD4+ and CD8+ repertoires were examined separately, except in combined analyses, for which CD4+ and CD8+ sequences were merged in silico. A clone was considered expanded if an increase in frequency of at least 2-fold after treatment relative to C1D1 was found, and a pseudocount of 0.5 was applied to clones undetected at baseline. Clones with 0 or 1 copy at C1D1 were classified as singleton clones, and clones with 2 or more copies were classified as non-singleton clones. Clones expanded in unsorted samples were labelled as CD4+, CD8+ or unknown by matching protein sequences in sorted samples from the same patient. Wilcoxon tests were applied to paired samples to test diversity changes from C1D1 to C4D1. As stored in TCRdb, this immuneACCESS dataset retains in-frame rearrangements with V and J assigned. A fraction of the clones does not appear; measured against another copy, unresolved V genes explain less than half of the discrepancy, and the remainder lacks a known reason. The DNA gave D and trimming, while V, J and clone size come from that table. Recorded for this sample are roughly 94,000 clones; approximately 94% of them occurred a single time. Roughly 2.1% of the sample is in the top ten clones.

The CDR3 covers 16 residues, taking in both the cysteine and the phenylalanine. The read is trimmed to its CDR3 DNA, 48 bases read in frame from base 1. V and J lose 4 bases and 0 bases, and a span of 13 bases separates them. In the germline V gene (reference sequence), CDR1 corresponds to PRHDT and CDR2 to FYEKMQ. This clone was found once. Its target antigen remains unknown. Nothing much larger sits one base from this clone, and base qualities are not available. In light of the paper, this sample's time point label describes: cycle 4 day 1 (C4D1), after five to seven weeks of nivolumab. All trial patients had relapsed after autologous stem cell transplantation, with cohorts A, B and C differing in prior brentuximab vedotin exposure. The trial cohort included some 53 patients with relapsed/refractory classical Hodgkin lymphoma, and each patient had a best overall response of complete response, partial response or progressive disease. Trial patients were treated with single-agent nivolumab in the multi-cohort phase II CheckMate 205 trial. An independent review committee assessed best overall response using the 2007 International Working Group response criteria. Trial PBMCs were collected immediately before nivolumab initiation (C1D1) and during therapy at cycle 2 day 1 and cycle 4 day 1. Peripheral blood was collected in 8 mL Vacutainer Cell Preparation Tubes, from which PBMCs were isolated by centrifugation and then cryopreserved.

The chain is assembled from TRBV13 and TRBJ2-4, and perhaps TRBD2 as D gene, on 5 matching bases. The TCR sequence derives from a human donor with classical Hodgkin lymphoma. Material: peripheral blood mononuclear cells (PBMCs), obtained before the fourth cycle of nivolumab. The CDR3 protein sequence reads: CASSSRTGLAKNIQYF. The DNA sequence follows: TGTGCCAGCAGCTCCCGGACTGGTTTAGCCAAAAACATTCAGTACTTC.